One sample yielded the 22 T cell receptor beta chains listed below, sequenced in a study of T cell responses to AZD1222 COVID-19 vaccine. Sequenced by immunoSEQ multiplex PCR; TCRdb stores in-frame clones only, minus some. The table lists around 190,000 clones, 90% to 95% of them singletons. The source was peripheral blood, collected 28 days after the second AZD1222 dose. These receptors were taken from an adult who received the AZD1222 COVID-19 vaccine.

The V and J genes are TRBV2 and TRBJ1-5; D uncertain. The germline V gene has CDR1 SNHLY and CDR2 FYNNEI. The CDR3 has 14 amino acids. Trimming removed 6 bases at V and 7 bases at J, with 16 bases between. Written as DNA, the CDR3 is TGTGCCAGCAGACCCGCCGTCCTCGGGCAGCCCCAGCATTTT. It is translated as CASRPAVLGQPQHF. Using reference TRBV2 and TRBJ1-5 for the parts outside the CDR3, the full variable domain is EPEVTQTPSHQVTQMGQEVILRCVPISNHLYFYWYRQILGQKVEFLVSFYNNEISEKSEIFDDQFSVERPDGSNFTLKIRSTKLEDSAMYFCASRPAVLGQPQHFGDGTRLSIL.

This clone occurred a few times. The rearrangement links TRBV27 to TRBJ2-3; weak D call: TRBD2 (7 bases). Germline V gene data show CDR1 as MNHEY and CDR2 as SMNVEV (reference sequence). Trimming took 5 bases from V and 3 from J, leaving 15 bases between them. The CDR3 length is 15 residues. For the CDR3, the DNA is TGTGCCAGCAGTCTTCTAGGGGGGGGGACAGATACGCAGTATTTT. Its protein product is CASSLLGGGTDTQYF.

The CDR3 DNA follows: TGCGCCAGCAGCCGAGTCGGGGGATTGAACACTGAAGCTTTCTTT. Translation: CASSRVGGLNTEAFF. This chain links TRBV4-1 with TRBJ1-1; weak D call: TRBD1 (5 bases). CDR1 is MGHRA, CDR2 YSYEKL, per germline. V shed 4 bases and J shed 0 bases, with 12 bases lying between them. The CDR3 totals 15 residues.

V and J are TRBV2 and TRBJ2-3; possibly TRBD1 for D (5 bases). The length of the CDR3 is 15 residues. The germline V and J ends were trimmed by 5 bases and 3 bases, with 15 bases remaining between them. Germline CDR1 reads SNHLY; CDR2 reads FYNNEI. The CDR3 spells CASSLGRARTDTQYF. The CDR3 DNA reads as TGTGCCAGCAGTTTGGGCAGGGCCAGGACAGATACGCAGTATTTT.

The V gene is TRBV9, the J gene TRBJ2-1; TRBD1 agrees at 12 bases. This CDR3 has 14 residues. Germline loops: CDR1 SGDLS, CDR2 YYNGEE. The J segment lost 8 bases and the V segment lost 3 bases, leaving 3 bases of the junction unmatched. CDR3 coding DNA: TGTGCCAGCAGCGACCGGGACAGGGGGCATGAGCAGTTCTTC. It translates to CASSDRDRGHEQFF.

The rearrangement links TRBV9 to TRBJ1-4; D ambiguous. V lost 2 bases and J 0 bases, leaving 5 bases between the germline ends. The CDR3 extends over 14 amino acids. Germline V CDR1 and CDR2: SGDLS, YYNGEE. The CDR3 DNA sequence: TGTGCCAGCAGCGTCAAATCAACTAATGAAAAACTGTTTTTT. As protein: CASSVKSTNEKLFF.

Details on this clone: The sample holds other DNA sequences that translate to the same CDR3. The chain recombines TRBV5-1 with TRBJ2-2; the match to TRBD1 covers 7 bases. The CDR3 runs 15 residues. Germline CDR1 SGHRS, CDR2 YFSETQ. Trimming cost V 2 bases and J 2 bases; bases outside gene matches: 3. In DNA form, the CDR3 reads TGCGCCAGCAGCTTCGGGACAGCTAACACCGGGGAGCTGTTTTTT. Protein sequence: CASSFGTANTGELFF. The full variable domain, its missing parts supplied by reference TRBV5-1 and TRBJ2-2, is KAGVTQTPRYLIKTRGQQVTLSCSPISGHRSVSWYQQTPGQGLQFLFEYFSETQRNKGNFPGRFSGRQFSNSRSEMNVSTLELGDSALYLCASSFGTANTGELFFGEGSRLTVL.

The chain couples TRBV5-1 to TRBJ2-1; the D call may be TRBD1 or TRBD2 (6 bases each). The CDR3 contains 13 residues. Germline V CDR1 and CDR2: SGHRS, YFSETQ. Trimming shortened V by 4 bases and J by 8 bases, and 13 bases separated the two germline ends. The chain's CDR3 is CASSRGGKDEQFF. The CDR3 nucleotides are TGCGCCAGCAGCAGAGGGGGGAAGGATGAGCAGTTCTTC.

This rearrangement joins TRBV10-2 to TRBJ2-7, with 11 bases matching TRBD2. Per the germline V gene, CDR1 is WSHSY and CDR2 is SAAADI. V trimming: 1 base; J trimming: 0 bases; junction bases outside the gene matches: 11. The CDR3 has 19 amino acids. DNA of the CDR3: TGCGCCAGCAGTGAGTTTACCGGGACTAGCGGACTCAGCTCCTACGAGCAGTACTTC. As protein: CASSEFTGTSGLSSYEQYF.

The chain employs TRBV4-1 and TRBJ1-1; D is perhaps TRBD1 (6 bases). Trimming removed 0 bases from V and 10 bases from J, with 15 bases in between. CDR3 length: 14 amino acids. Per the germline V gene, CDR1 is MGHRA and CDR2 is YSYEKL. CDR3: CASSQDSTGRGAFF. The CDR3 coding sequence is TGCGCCAGCAGCCAAGATAGTACAGGGCGTGGAGCTTTCTTT.

The chain carries TRBV2 and TRBJ2-1, with 9 nucleotides matching TRBD1. In germline, CDR1 is SNHLY, CDR2 FYNNEI. J lost 2 bases, V lost 5 bases, and 4 bases had no gene match. The CDR3 length is 15 residues. The CDR3 DNA reads as TGTGCCAGCAGTTCGGACAGGGGCACCTACAATGAGCAGTTCTTC. This codes for CASSSDRGTYNEQFF.

The chain uses TRBV4-2 and TRBJ1-5; TRBD1 might be the D (5 bases). The CDR3 is 16 residues long. Trimming shortened V by 0 bases and J by 8 bases, and 17 bases separated the two germline ends. Germline CDR1 LGHNA, CDR2 YNFKEQ. The CDR3 loop reads CASSQERLAGKEPQHF. CDR3 in DNA: TGTGCCAGCAGCCAAGAAAGGCTTGCAGGGAAGGAGCCCCAGCATTTT.

This clone was recorded only once. The rearrangement uses TRBV15 and TRBJ1-2; D may be TRBD1 (6 bases). The germline V gene encodes CDR1 LNHNV and CDR2 YYDKDF (reference sequence). V lost 0 bases and J 4 bases, leaving 9 bases between the germline ends. The CDR3 contains 14 residues. For the CDR3, the DNA is TGTGCCACCAGCAGAGATGTGGGGGCCTATGGCTACACCTTC. It translates to CATSRDVGAYGYTF.

The chain uses TRBV5-5 and TRBJ2-5; no clear D gene. V gave up 3 bases and J gave up 1 base, with 10 bases separating them. This CDR3 has 14 residues. Germline CDR1 reads SGHKS; CDR2 reads YYEKEE (reference sequence). CDR3 loop: CASSSGPPQETQYF. The CDR3 DNA reads TGTGCCAGCAGCTCAGGACCCCCCCAAGAGACCCAGTACTTC.

The chain joins TRBV18 to TRBJ1-2; the D is unclear. The V and J ends lost 3 bases and 8 bases respectively, with 16 bases between them. Germline CDR1 and CDR2: KGHSH and LQKENI. This CDR3 comprises 14 residues. The CDR3 sequence is CASSPQPLPQGYTF. CDR3 sequence (DNA): TGTGCCAGCTCACCCCAGCCCCTACCCCAAGGCTACACCTTC.

The chain is built from TRBV14 and TRBJ2-5, with D perhaps TRBD1 (6 bases). Trimming shortened V by 5 bases and J by 1 base, and 14 bases separated the two germline ends. This CDR3 is 15 amino acids long. Germline CDR1 reads SGHDN; CDR2 reads FVKESK. The CDR3 DNA is TGTGCCAGCAGCAAGTTTACAGGGCTCCAAGAGACCCAGTACTTC. Amino acids: CASSKFTGLQETQYF.

The chain joins TRBV18 to TRBJ1-3; D is perhaps TRBD1 (6 bases). V shed 3 bases and J shed 0 bases, with 9 bases lying between them. The CDR3 is 15 residues long. Germline V lookup: CDR1 KGHSH, CDR2 LQKENI. CDR3 nucleotides: TGTGCCAGCTCACCCGGGACACTCTCTGGAAACACCATATATTTT. Encoded protein: CASSPGTLSGNTIYF.

The chain is built from TRBV5-6 and TRBJ1-1; TRBD1 agrees at 8 bases. V was clipped by 6 bases and J by 5 bases; unmatched bases: 6. This CDR3 has 13 amino acids. Germline CDR1 is SGHDT and CDR2 is YYEEEE. CDR3 sequence (DNA): TGTGCCAGCACTCGCAACAGGGGGACTGAAGCTTTCTTT. It translates to CASTRNRGTEAFF.

This clone was counted a single time. The chain is built from TRBV2 and TRBJ1-3, with D perhaps TRBD1 (5 bases). The CDR3 is 16 amino acids. Germline lookup yields CDR1 SNHLY and CDR2 FYNNEI. V lost 2 bases and J lost 2, with 13 bases in between. CDR3 in DNA: TGTGCCAGCAGTGAAATGGGCAGGGTGGCTGGAAACACCATATATTTT. Residues: CASSEMGRVAGNTIYF.

The chain employs TRBV7-3 and TRBJ2-5, with D hard to call. Germline loops: CDR1 SGHTA, CDR2 FQGTGA. Trimming stripped 1 base from V and 5 bases from J, with 5 bases between. The CDR3 loop spans 12 amino acids. CDR3 region: CASSLNGETQYF. In DNA form, the CDR3 reads TGTGCCAGCAGCTTAAATGGGGAGACCCAGTACTTC.

The V gene is TRBV5-6, the J gene TRBJ2-3, with TRBD1 identical over 10 bases. The ends lost 4 bases at V and 6 bases at J; junction bases unmatched: 11. Per the germline V gene, CDR1 is SGHDT and CDR2 is YYEEEE. The CDR3 is made up of 16 amino acids. This CDR3 reads CASSLQTGTGVDTQYF. Written as DNA, the CDR3 is TGTGCCAGCAGCCTACAAACCGGGACAGGGGTGGATACGCAGTATTTT.

The rearrangement links TRBV7-9 to TRBJ2-7, with no clear D. CDR3 size: 13 residues. Germline lookup yields CDR1 SEHNR and CDR2 FQNEAQ (reference sequence). Trimming pared 1 base from V and 4 bases from J, leaving 8 bases between. The CDR3 loop is CASSLDILYEQYF. The DNA for the CDR3 is TGTGCCAGCAGCTTAGATATTCTTTACGAGCAGTACTTC.